These T cell receptor beta chains were read from a single sample in a study of human T cells and chemical hapten exposure. MiXCR was run by TCRdb on the 5' RACE reads, yielding one entry per CDR3 protein. The table has around 140,000 distinct CDR3 sequences, roughly 4.1% seen once; the top ten hold over 1.3%. These receptors came from a female donor in good health. The CDR3 runs from the conserved cysteine through the conserved F or W. Fields, in order: D gene, J gene, CDR3 length, V gene, clone size, CDR3 DNA, CDR3 protein. The D gene is left open where the match is weak. The listing skips clone size in some rows; elsewhere it reads once, few, many or a size class.

NA	TRBJ1-5	15	TRBV4-3	few	TGCGCCAGCAGCCAAGACGGCCGGGCGGGCCAGCCCCAGCATTTT	CASSQDGRAGQPQHF
NA	TRBJ2-7	17	TRBV21-1	many	TGTGCCAGCTCCAACTCCAGGGGTCCTAAGGGTTCCTACGAGCAGTACTTC	CASSNSRGPKGSYEQYF
TRBD2	TRBJ2-1	16	TRBV7-2	many	TGTGCCAGCAGCTTAGGGAGTCTAGCGGGGGTTAATGAGCAGTTCTTC	CASSLGSLAGVNEQFF
NA	TRBJ2-7	16	TRBV10-3	few	TGTGCCATCAGTGATTCTGTCCCAAGTATTCCCTACGAGCAGTACTTC	CAISDSVPSIPYEQYF
NA	TRBJ1-1	15	TRBV5-1	many	TGCGCCAGCAGCTTTCAAGGCCCCTCGATCGCTGAAGCTTTCTTT	CASSFQGPSIAEAFF
TRBD1	TRBJ1-5	14	TRBV27	few	TGTGCCAGCAGTTTCCGACAGGGGTATCAGCCCCAGCATTTT	CASSFRQGYQPQHF
NA	TRBJ2-3	12	TRBV7-2	many	TGTGCCAGCAGCTTACGGGCAGATACGCAGTATTTT	CASSLRADTQYF
TRBD1	TRBJ2-3	15	TRBV12-3/TRBV12-4	many	TGTGCCAGCAGTTTAGGTGACAGGGACACAGATACGCAGTATTTT	CASSLGDRDTDTQYF
NA	TRBJ1-3	15	TRBV28	many	TGTGCCAGCAGCTCCCTTGAGGAGCCTGGAAACACCATATATTTT	CASSSLEEPGNTIYF
NA	TRBJ1-1	18	TRBV11-1	NA	TGTGCCAGCAGCCCGATAGAATATTGGCCGGGCTGGGACACTGAAGCTTTCTTT	CASSPIEYWPGWDTEAFF
NA	TRBJ2-7	15	TRBV11-1	many	TGTGCCAGCAGCTCGGGACTCCTGAGCTCCTACGAGCAGTACTTC	CASSSGLLSSYEQYF
NA	TRBJ1-6	15	TRBV3-1	many	TGTGCCAGCAGCCAAGACCAAGGGGCCAGATCACCCCTCCACTTT	CASSQDQGARSPLHF
NA	TRBJ1-5	14	TRBV7-9	many	TGTGCCAGCAGCTCCGCCGGGGGGCAGCAGCCCCAGCATTTT	CASSSAGGQQPQHF
NA	TRBJ2-7	11	TRBV20-1	many	TGCAGTGCTAGGCGAGCGGACGAGCAGTACTTC	CSARRADEQYF
NA	TRBJ2-1	14	TRBV7-2	NA	TGTGCCACCTCGGGGCTAAACGGTAACAATGAGCAGTTCTTC	CATSGLNGNNEQFF
NA	TRBJ2-1	11	TRBV29-1	many	TGCAGCATCAGACTGGGCGTTGAGCAGTTCTTC	CSIRLGVEQFF
NA	TRBJ2-2	14	TRBV20-1	many	TGCAGTGCTTGCCGGGCCCCCAACGTCGGGGAGCTGTTTTTT	CSACRAPNVGELFF
NA	TRBJ1-5	17	TRBV7-2	many	TGTGCCAGCAGCTTAGCGGGGCCCACACTTAGCAATCAGCCCCAGCATTTT	CASSLAGPTLSNQPQHF